One and the same sample provided the 25 T cell receptor beta chains below, sequenced in a study of T cell responses to AZD1222 COVID-19 vaccine. Repertoires were generated with immunoSEQ multiplex PCR, while TCRdb's copy carries only in-frame clones and drops some. The sample shows 200,000 to 300,000 clones, over 85% of them seen only once. This specimen was peripheral blood, taken on day 0 of AZD1222 vaccination. The receptors were gathered from an adult in good health.

This clone was recorded only once. This chain links TRBV7-9 with TRBJ1-3; 7 nucleotides match TRBD1. The J segment lost 4 bases and the V segment lost 5 bases, leaving 20 bases of the junction unmatched. Germline V lookup: CDR1 SEHNR, CDR2 FQNEAQ (reference sequence). This CDR3 has 19 amino acids. CDR3 DNA sequence: TGTGCCAGCAGCCACTTCAGGGTGGAGGGGGCTATGGAAGGAAACACCATATATTTT. Translating gives CASSHFRVEGAMEGNTIYF.

V usage is TRBV2 and J usage is TRBJ2-1; 7 bases align to TRBD2. The germline CDR1 and CDR2 sequences are SNHLY and FYNNEI. The CDR3 consists of 13 residues. The ends lost 5 bases at V and 5 bases at J; junction bases unmatched: 3. CDR3 amino acids: CASSLLADNEQFF. CDR3 coding DNA: TGTGCCAGCAGTTTGCTAGCGGACAATGAGCAGTTCTTC.

The V gene is TRBV7-9, the J gene TRBJ2-5; no definite D call. The germline V gene has CDR1 SEHNR and CDR2 FQNEAQ (reference sequence). CDR3 length equals 12 residues. Trimming took off 3 bases at V and 0 bases at J, with 2 bases between the two ends. The CDR3 reads CASSFYQETQYF. The CDR3 bases are TGTGCCAGCAGCTTTTACCAAGAGACCCAGTACTTC.

The chain joins TRBV4-2 to TRBJ1-6; D call uncertain. The CDR3 covers 17 residues. Germline V gene sequence: CDR1 LGHNA, CDR2 YNFKEQ. V dropped 0 bases and J dropped 6 bases, with 15 bases sitting between them. The CDR3 is CASSQDHPRWGNSPLHF. CDR3 nucleotides: TGTGCCAGCAGCCAAGACCATCCTCGGTGGGGTAATTCACCCCTCCACTTT.

The chain links TRBV11-2 to TRBJ2-2; no reliable D call. Germline lookup yields CDR1 SGHAT and CDR2 FQNNGV. The CDR3 runs 13 residues. V dropped 1 base and J dropped 4 bases, with 4 bases sitting between them. The CDR3: CASSLVFTGELFF. The CDR3 bases are TGTGCCAGCAGCTTAGTTTTCACCGGGGAGCTGTTTTTT.

The chain carries TRBV4-1 and TRBJ2-7; TRBD2 is a possible D gene (6 bases). This CDR3 comprises 14 residues. Trimming removed 4 bases from V and 2 bases from J, with 12 bases in between. Per germline, CDR1 MGHRA and CDR2 YSYEKL. CDR3 sequence: CASSRFPGAYEQYF. Written as DNA, the CDR3 is TGCGCCAGCAGCCGATTTCCGGGGGCCTACGAGCAGTACTTC.

V usage is TRBV7-2 and J usage is TRBJ2-4; TRBD2 matches 9 bases. Germline trimming cut 7 bases from V and 3 bases from J; bases unmatched to any gene: 10. CDR1 SGHTA and CDR2 FQGNSA come from the germline V gene. The CDR3 sequence is 16 residues long. The CDR3: CASTPWASGDKNIQYF. The DNA of the CDR3 is TGTGCCAGCACCCCGTGGGCTAGCGGGGACAAAAACATTCAGTACTTC.

This clone was picked up one time. This chain connects TRBV27 to TRBJ1-6, with D unresolved. CDR3 length: 16 amino acids. The germline V gene encodes CDR1 MNHEY and CDR2 SMNVEV (reference sequence). The V gene lost 4 bases and the J gene lost 0 bases, with 10 bases spanning the gap. The DNA for the CDR3 is TGTGCCAGCAGTTCTACACCAAGCTCCTATAATTCACCCCTCCACTTT. Its translation: CASSSTPSSYNSPLHF.

This chain links TRBV2 with TRBJ1-1, with D unclear. The CDR3 contains 14 residues. V was shortened by 8 bases and J by 7 bases, with 20 bases between the two germline ends. Germline assignment: CDR1 SNHLY and CDR2 FYNNEI. The CDR3 loop reads CASVPMVLGVEAFF. In nucleotides, the CDR3 is TGTGCCAGCGTTCCAATGGTCCTTGGGGTTGAAGCTTTCTTT. Full variable domain (remainder filled in from reference TRBV2 and TRBJ1-1): EPEVTQTPSHQVTQMGQEVILRCVPISNHLYFYWYRQILGQKVEFLVSFYNNEISEKSEIFDDQFSVERPDGSNFTLKIRSTKLEDSAMYFCASVPMVLGVEAFFGQGTRLTVV.

The chain carries TRBV10-3 and TRBJ1-2; D gene unclear. The V gene's germline CDR1 is ENHRY and CDR2 SYGVKD. Trimming removed 10 bases from V and 2 bases from J, with 17 bases in between. There are 14 residues in the CDR3. The CDR3 is CATADQSANYGYTF. As DNA, the CDR3 is TGTGCCACCGCGGACCAAAGTGCCAACTATGGCTACACCTTC.

J is TRBJ2-1 and V is TRBV27; D is possibly TRBD2 (5 bases). The CDR3 has 16 amino acids. Germline V CDR1 and CDR2: MNHEY, SMNVEV (reference sequence). V dropped 5 bases and J dropped 3 bases, with 17 bases sitting between them. CDR3 nucleotides: TGTGCCAGCAGTCCAGCTCTAGCTGAGGGCTACAATGAGCAGTTCTTC. Protein product: CASSPALAEGYNEQFF.

V gene TRBV4-1 combines with J gene TRBJ2-2; D tentatively reads TRBD1 or TRBD2 (6 bases each). The germline V and J ends were trimmed by 3 bases and 5 bases, with 28 bases remaining between them. The CDR3 totals 20 residues. The germline gives CDR1 MGHRA, CDR2 YSYEKL. The CDR3 sequence: CASSQEEVHGGGFTTGELFF. The CDR3 DNA is TGCGCCAGCAGCCAGGAGGAGGTCCACGGGGGCGGCTTTACGACCGGGGAGCTGTTTTTT.

The CDR3 bases are TGCGCCAGCAACACCGGGACTGGGGGGACTGAAGCTTTCTTT. Translated, it gives CASNTGTGGTEAFF. This chain joins TRBV5-1 and TRBJ1-1, with D perhaps matching TRBD1 (5 bases). The CDR3 sequence is 14 residues long. The germline CDR1 and CDR2 sequences are SGHRS and YFSETQ. Trimming took off 6 bases at V and 5 bases at J, with 17 bases between the two ends.

The chain combines TRBV28 with TRBJ1-5; D is possibly TRBD1 (5 bases). In germline, CDR1 is MDHEN, CDR2 SYDVKM. The CDR3 is 15 amino acids. Trimming removed 5 bases from V and 0 bases from J, with 11 bases in between. The CDR3, as DNA: TGTGCCAGCAGTCTTCCGACAGTTAGCAATCAGCCCCAGCATTTT. Protein sequence: CASSLPTVSNQPQHF.

This chain uses TRBV28 with TRBJ1-4; D remains ambiguous. Germline V CDR1 and CDR2: MDHEN, SYDVKM. With 2 bases removed from V and 3 bases from J, the gap between germline ends came to 7 bases. This CDR3 has 14 residues. CDR3 sequence: CASSLQLPNEKLFF. In DNA, the CDR3 is TGTGCCAGCAGTTTACAACTGCCTAATGAAAAACTGTTTTTT.

The chain carries TRBV28 and TRBJ1-5; D possibly corresponds to TRBD1 (6 bases). Trimming took off 6 bases at V and 7 bases at J, with 10 bases between the two ends. CDR1 and CDR2 from the germline V gene are MDHEN and SYDVKM. The CDR3 totals 12 residues. The CDR3 spells CASSTGRQPQHF. CDR3 nucleotide sequence: TGTGCCAGCAGCACAGGGAGGCAGCCCCAGCATTTT. Full variable domain (remainder filled in from reference TRBV28 and TRBJ1-5): DVKVTQSSRYLVKRTGEKVFLECVQDMDHENMFWYRQDPGLGLRLIYFSYDVKMKEKGDIPEGYSVSREKKERFSLILESASTNQTSMYLCASSTGRQPQHFGDGTRLSIL.

This sequence joins TRBV4-1 and TRBJ2-5, with TRBD2 matching over 13 bases. This CDR3 is built from 18 residues. The junction had 8 bases not matched to a gene; V was cut back by 2 bases and J by 2 bases. Germline lookup yields CDR1 MGHRA and CDR2 YSYEKL. CDR3 protein: CASSQSGLAGLLQETQYF. The CDR3 DNA reads TGCGCCAGCAGCCAATCGGGACTAGCGGGATTATTACAAGAGACCCAGTACTTC.

The V call is TRBV3-1 (or the pseudogene TRBV3-2), the J call TRBJ1-6; D gene uncertain. The germline V gene has CDR1 LGHDT and CDR2 YNNKEL (reference sequence). Deletions cut 3 bases from V and 9 bases from J, with 9 bases between. CDR3 length: 13 amino acids. CDR3 coding DNA: TGTGCCAGCAGCCACCCTCGGGGTTCACCCCTCCACTTT. This sequence encodes CASSHPRGSPLHF.

The table lists this clone with a count of one. This chain connects TRBV7-3 to TRBJ2-3; 9 positions agree with TRBD2. The CDR3 is 15 residues long. Germline V CDR1 and CDR2: SGHTA, FQGTGA. V gave up 5 bases and J gave up 6 bases; unmatched junction bases: 9. The CDR3 is CASSLRLAEADTQYF. DNA of the CDR3: TGTGCCAGCAGCCTACGACTAGCGGAAGCCGATACGCAGTATTTT. Together with reference TRBV7-3 and TRBJ2-3, the CDR3 gives the full variable domain: GAGVSQTPSNKVTEKGKYVELRCDPISGHTALYWYRQSLGQGPEFLIYFQGTGAADDSGLPNDRFFAVRPEGSVSTLKIQRTERGDSAVYLCASSLRLAEADTQYFGPGTRLTVL.

The chain employs TRBV9 and TRBJ1-1, with TRBD1 matching 10 bases. This CDR3 is built from 15 residues. CDR1 SGDLS and CDR2 YYNGEE come from the germline V gene. Trimming took 3 bases from V and 6 from J; bases not matched to a gene: 8. The CDR3 spells CASSAGDRGGAEAFF. The CDR3 DNA reads TGTGCCAGCAGCGCAGGGGACAGGGGAGGAGCTGAAGCTTTCTTT.

The chain uses TRBV2 and TRBJ2-2, with TRBD1 as a possible D gene (6 bases). The CDR3 sequence is 13 residues long. Germline-derived CDR1 and CDR2 are SNHLY and FYNNEI. Between the trimmed V and J ends, which lost 10 bases and 3 bases, there was a span of 12 bases. In nucleotides, the CDR3 is TGTGCCACCCGGACAGTATACACCGGGGAGCTGTTTTTT. This codes for CATRTVYTGELFF.

This clone was recorded once. The CDR3: CASRRTGNSGNTIYF. In DNA, the CDR3 is TGTGCCAGCAGGCGGACGGGGAACTCTGGAAACACCATATATTTT. The chain carries TRBV28 and TRBJ1-3; D gene uncertain. V was cut by 6 bases and J by 0 bases, with 12 bases left in between. Per the germline V gene, CDR1 is MDHEN and CDR2 is SYDVKM. The CDR3 length is 15 residues.

V and J are TRBV5-1 and TRBJ2-5; 9 bases are a match to TRBD1. This CDR3 has 17 residues. The ends lost 4 bases at V and 5 bases at J; junction bases unmatched: 15. CDR1 is SGHRS, CDR2 YFSETQ, per germline. CDR3 coding DNA: TGCGCCAGCAGCCAATACCCGGACAGGGGATTCCCGGAGACCCAGTACTTC. Its translation is CASSQYPDRGFPETQYF.

This chain uses TRBV13 with TRBJ2-7; a possible D gene is TRBD1 (5 bases). Germline assignment: CDR1 PRHDT and CDR2 FYEKMQ (reference sequence). V dropped 0 bases and J dropped 4 bases, with 10 bases sitting between them. The CDR3 is 14 residues long. The CDR3 nucleotides are TGTGCCAGCAGCTTAGGGTCAGGGCGGTACGAGCAGTACTTC. Translated, it gives CASSLGSGRYEQYF.

V gene TRBV6-5 combines with J gene TRBJ1-3; D possibly corresponds to TRBD1 (6 bases). This CDR3 is 13 amino acids long. Germline lookup yields CDR1 MNHEY and CDR2 SVGAGI. Trimming removed 4 bases at V and 3 bases at J, with 7 bases between. The CDR3 sequence: CASSWGHGNTIYF. The CDR3 DNA follows: TGTGCCAGCAGTTGGGGGCATGGAAACACCATATATTTT.